This TCR beta chain is from a study of blood T cells in healthy people across ages. Overall study: Capture via template switching afforded approximately one barcoded beta molecule per two T cells.

This CDR3 is 12 amino acids long. The V gene lost 3 bases and the J gene lost 6 bases, with 8 bases spanning the gap. CDR1 and CDR2 from the germline V gene are SEHNR and FQNEAQ (reference sequence). Comments on this clonotype: What it binds is not known.

Overall study findings and caveats: Those diversity estimates obtained from one million T cells were thought to be underestimates. Roughly linear age-related decline in beta diversity appeared, significant by age around 38.

The use of a sample-barcoded 5' primer and a J-beta primer mix characterized a second PCR of about 6 to 11 cycles. TCRdb reanalysed the 5' RACE reads using MiXCR and keeps one entry per CDR3 protein. The sample lists 1.5 million or so distinct CDR3 sequences; approximately 39% were seen once. Each sample gave at least 6.5 million isolated PBMCs. The chain is built from TRBV7-9 and TRBJ1-2; D gene uncertain. The source material was blood. The TCR sequence derives from a young woman in good health. CDR3 in DNA: TGTGCCAGCAGCTTCGGTAATCATGGCTACACCTTC. It encodes CASSFGNHGYTF.